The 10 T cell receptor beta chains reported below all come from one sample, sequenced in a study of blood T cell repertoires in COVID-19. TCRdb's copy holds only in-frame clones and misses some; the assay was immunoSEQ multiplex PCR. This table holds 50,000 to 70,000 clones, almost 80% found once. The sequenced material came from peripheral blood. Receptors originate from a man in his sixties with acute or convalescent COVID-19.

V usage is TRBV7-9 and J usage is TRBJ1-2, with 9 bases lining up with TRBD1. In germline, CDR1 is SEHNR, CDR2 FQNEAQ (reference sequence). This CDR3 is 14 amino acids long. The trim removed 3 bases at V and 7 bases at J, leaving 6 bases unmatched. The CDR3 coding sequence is TGTGCCAGCAGCTTCGCGGACAGGGGATTTGGCTACACCTTC. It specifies CASSFADRGFGYTF.

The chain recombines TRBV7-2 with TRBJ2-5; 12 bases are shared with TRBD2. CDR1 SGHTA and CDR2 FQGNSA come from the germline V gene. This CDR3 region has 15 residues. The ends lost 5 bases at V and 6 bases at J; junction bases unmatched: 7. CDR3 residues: CASSPRTSGVKTQYF. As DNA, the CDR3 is TGTGCCAGCAGCCCCCGGACTAGCGGGGTGAAGACCCAGTACTTC.

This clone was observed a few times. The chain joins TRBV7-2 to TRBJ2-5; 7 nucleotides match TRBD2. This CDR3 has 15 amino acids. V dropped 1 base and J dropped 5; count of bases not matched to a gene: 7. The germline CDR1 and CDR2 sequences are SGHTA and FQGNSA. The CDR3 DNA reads TGTGCCAGCAGCTTAGTCGGAGCGGGGTCGGAGACCCAGTACTTC. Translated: CASSLVGAGSETQYF. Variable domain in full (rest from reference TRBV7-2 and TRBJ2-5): GAGVSQSPSNKVTEKGKDVELRCDPISGHTALYWYRQSLGQGLEFLIYFQGNSAPDKSGLPSDRFSAERTGGSVSTLTIQRTQQEDSAVYLCASSLVGAGSETQYFGPGTRLLVL.

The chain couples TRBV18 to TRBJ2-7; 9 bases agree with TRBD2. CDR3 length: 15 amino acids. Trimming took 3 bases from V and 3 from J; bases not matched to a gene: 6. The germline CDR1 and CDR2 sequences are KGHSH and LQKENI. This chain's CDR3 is CASSPALAGDYEQYF. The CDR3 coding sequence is TGTGCCAGCTCACCGGCGTTAGCGGGGGACTACGAGCAGTACTTC.

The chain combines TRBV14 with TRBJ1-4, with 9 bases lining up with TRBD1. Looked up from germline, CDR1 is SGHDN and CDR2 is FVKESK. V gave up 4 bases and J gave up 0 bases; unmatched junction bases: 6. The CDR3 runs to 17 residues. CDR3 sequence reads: CASSLFTGGSTNEKLFF. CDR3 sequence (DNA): TGTGCCAGCAGCCTATTTACAGGGGGCTCAACTAATGAAAAACTGTTTTTT.

CDR3: CASSRTLLGYYEQYF. The CDR3 DNA is TGCGCCAGCAGCCGGACACTCCTAGGATACTACGAGCAGTACTTC. The gene calls are TRBV4-1 and TRBJ2-7, with a tentative D call TRBD1 (5 bases). V shed 4 bases and J shed 3 bases, with 16 bases lying between them. Germline assignment: CDR1 MGHRA and CDR2 YSYEKL. The CDR3 is 15 amino acids.

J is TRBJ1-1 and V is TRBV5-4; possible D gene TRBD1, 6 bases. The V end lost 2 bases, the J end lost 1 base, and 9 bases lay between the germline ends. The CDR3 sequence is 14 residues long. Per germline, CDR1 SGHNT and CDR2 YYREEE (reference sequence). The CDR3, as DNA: TGTGCCAGCAGCTTATGGACAGAGAACACTGAAGCTTTCTTT. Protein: CASSLWTENTEAFF.

The chain's CDR3 is CASSWGVANYGYTF. CDR3 DNA sequence: TGTGCCAGCAGCTGGGGGGTTGCTAACTATGGCTACACCTTC. The rearrangement joins TRBV5-4 to TRBJ1-2; D is possibly TRBD1 (5 bases). CDR3 length: 14 amino acids. V shed 3 bases and J shed 0 bases, with 9 bases lying between them. Germline loops: CDR1 SGHNT, CDR2 YYREEE (reference sequence).

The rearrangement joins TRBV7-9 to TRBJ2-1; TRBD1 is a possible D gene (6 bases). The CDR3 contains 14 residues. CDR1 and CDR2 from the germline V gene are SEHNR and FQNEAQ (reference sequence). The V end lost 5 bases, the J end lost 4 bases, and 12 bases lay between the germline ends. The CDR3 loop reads CASSPDRAYNEQFF. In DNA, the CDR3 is TGTGCCAGCAGCCCGGACAGAGCGTACAATGAGCAGTTCTTC.

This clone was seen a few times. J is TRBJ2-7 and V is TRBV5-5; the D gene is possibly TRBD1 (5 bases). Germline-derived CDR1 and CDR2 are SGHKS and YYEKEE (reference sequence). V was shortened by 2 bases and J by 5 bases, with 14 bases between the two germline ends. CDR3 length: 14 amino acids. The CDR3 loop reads CASSLPTEMNEQYF. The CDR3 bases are TGTGCCAGCAGCTTACCGACAGAGATGAACGAGCAGTACTTC.